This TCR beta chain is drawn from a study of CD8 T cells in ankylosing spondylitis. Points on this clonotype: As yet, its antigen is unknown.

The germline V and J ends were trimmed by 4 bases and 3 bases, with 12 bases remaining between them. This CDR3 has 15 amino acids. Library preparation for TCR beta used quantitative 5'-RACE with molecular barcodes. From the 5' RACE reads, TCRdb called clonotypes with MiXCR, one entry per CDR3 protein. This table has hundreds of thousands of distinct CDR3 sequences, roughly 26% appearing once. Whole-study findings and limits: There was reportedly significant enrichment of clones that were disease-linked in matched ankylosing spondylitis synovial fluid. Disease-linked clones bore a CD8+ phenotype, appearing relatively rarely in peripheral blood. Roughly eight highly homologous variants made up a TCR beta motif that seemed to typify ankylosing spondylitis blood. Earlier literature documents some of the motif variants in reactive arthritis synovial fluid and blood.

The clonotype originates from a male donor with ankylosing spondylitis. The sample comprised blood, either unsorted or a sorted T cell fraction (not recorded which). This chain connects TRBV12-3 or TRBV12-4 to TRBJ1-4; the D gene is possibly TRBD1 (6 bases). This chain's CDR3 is CASSSIDRSNEKLFF. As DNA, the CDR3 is TGTGCCAGCAGTTCAATCGACAGGTCTAATGAAAAACTGTTTTTT.